The TCR beta chain described here comes from a study of CD8 T cells in Susac syndrome. RNA totalling about 0.45 to 1 ug underwent reverse transcription with random hexamers. TCRdb passed the immunoSEQ multiplex PCR reads through MiXCR, listing each CDR3 protein once. Here the sample spans 95,000 to 150,000 distinct CDR3 sequences, 94% being singletons. From blood CD8+ and CD4+ T cells, the TCR beta chain was sequenced. CDR1 is SNHLY, CDR2 FYNNEI, per germline. The CDR3 runs to 14 residues. Trimming at V came to 4 bases and at J to 15 bases, leaving 12 bases not matched to a gene. The V gene is TRBV2, the J gene TRBJ2-1, with 10 bases fitting TRBD2. This clonotype was obtained from a human donor in good health. The sequencing sample was made of CD4+ T cells from PBMCs. CDR3 DNA sequence: TGTGCCAGCAGTGTTAGGACTAGCGGCTTTAATGGGTTCTTC. Translating it yields CASSVRTSGFNGFF.